What follows are 18 T cell receptor beta chains derived from one specimen sequenced in a study of breast tumors, draining lymph nodes, adjacent tissues. One entry per CDR3 protein results from TCRdb running MiXCR on the multiplex PCR reads. This table holds a few hundred thousand distinct CDR3 sequences, about 34% found once. Breast cancer patients provided tissue from their axillary draining lymph nodes. The sequenced sample consisted of axillary lymph node tissue. Receptors were obtained from a female donor with breast cancer. Some clones in this sample may be carry-over from other donors' samples.

As to this clonotype: Sequence at one end of the junction differs from germline and may be a read error. CDR3 sequence reads: CASSQVWSGGDQEPQYF. The DNA of the CDR3 is TGTGCCAGCAGCCAAGTATGGAGCGGGGGGGACCAAGAGCCCCAGTACTTC. This sequence joins TRBV7-3 and TRBJ2-5; TRBD2 aligns across 10 bases. CDR3 length: 17 amino acids. Germline V gives CDR1 SGHTA, CDR2 FQGTGA.

The V call is TRBV6-4, the J call TRBJ2-6; D might be TRBD2 (6 bases). Germline CDR1 reads MRHNA; CDR2 reads SNTAGT. The V end lost 7 bases, the J end lost 4 bases, and 8 bases lay between the germline ends. This CDR3 contains 13 residues. Written as DNA, the CDR3 is TGTGCCAGCACGGGGGAAGGGGCCAACGTCCTGACTTTC. It is translated as CASTGEGANVLTF.

This clonotype came up many times. J is TRBJ2-1 and V is TRBV7-9, with 8 bases identical to TRBD2. The CDR3 sequence is 17 residues long. The J segment lost 3 bases and the V segment lost 3 bases, leaving 10 bases of the junction unmatched. CDR1 is SEHNR, CDR2 FQNEAQ, per germline (reference sequence). The CDR3 is CASSFLPLAGGYNEQFF. For the CDR3, the DNA is TGTGCCAGCAGCTTTCTCCCCCTCGCGGGAGGCTACAATGAGCAGTTCTTC.

This clonotype has a count of ten or more. The chain uses TRBV5-6 and TRBJ1-3; D gene unclear. Trimming pared 0 bases from V and 2 bases from J, leaving 6 bases between. In germline, CDR1 is SGHDT, CDR2 YYEEEE. CDR3 length equals 14 residues. CDR3 sequence (DNA): TGTGCCAGCAGCTTGGACATTACTGGAAACACCATATATTTT. Translating gives CASSLDITGNTIYF.

This chain links TRBV3-1 with TRBJ2-6, with 10 bases identical to TRBD2. Looked up from germline, CDR1 is LGHDT and CDR2 is YNNKEL (reference sequence). V was clipped by 5 bases and J by 0 bases; unmatched bases: 7. This CDR3 comprises 18 residues. The CDR3 reads CASSSLAGALSGANVLTF. Written as DNA, the CDR3 is TGTGCCAGCAGCTCTCTAGCGGGAGCGCTCTCTGGGGCCAACGTCCTGACTTTC.

The table lists this clonotype with many counts. This rearrangement joins TRBV24-1 to TRBJ2-5, with TRBD1 identical over 10 bases. V was clipped by 4 bases and J by 6 bases; unmatched bases: 4. This CDR3 spans 14 amino acids. Germline-derived CDR1 and CDR2 are KGHDR and SFDVKD. The CDR3 protein is CATSDGQGGKTQYF. The CDR3 coding sequence is TGTGCCACCAGTGACGGACAGGGGGGAAAGACCCAGTACTTC.

This clonotype has a count of ten or more. The chain uses TRBV29-1 and TRBJ2-2; D gene ambiguous. Germline CDR1 and CDR2: SQVTM and ANQGSEA. The CDR3 loop spans 13 amino acids. The germline V and J ends were trimmed by 6 bases and 5 bases, with 13 bases remaining between them. CDR3 loop: CSVSQDLTGELFF. The CDR3 DNA sequence: TGCAGCGTGTCTCAGGATTTGACCGGGGAGCTGTTTTTT.

This clonotype was seen ten or more times. The V and J genes are TRBV19 and TRBJ1-5; D remains ambiguous. From germline, CDR1 is LNHDA and CDR2 SQIVND (reference sequence). V lost 5 bases, J lost 5 bases, and 10 bases lay in between. This CDR3 comprises 13 residues. CDR3 DNA sequence: TGTGCCAGTAGTCGGACGCTCGATCAGCCCCAGCATTTT. The encoded protein is CASSRTLDQPQHF. Variable domain in full (rest from reference TRBV19 and TRBJ1-5): DGGITQSPKYLFRKEGQNVTLSCEQNLNHDAMYWYRQDPGQGLRLIYYSQIVNDFQKGDIAEGYSVSREKKESFPLTVTSAQKNPTAFYLCASSRTLDQPQHFGDGTRLSIL.

This clonotype was counted ten times or more. A read error is possible here, since a much larger clone lies one base away. The chain couples TRBV5-1 to TRBJ1-2; no reliable D call. The CDR3 runs to 15 residues. Germline assignment: CDR1 SGHRS and CDR2 YFSETQ. Trimming stripped 3 bases from V and 7 bases from J, with 19 bases between. CDR3 bases: TGCGCCAGCAGCTCCCTGAATATGGGCTTCCGTGGCTACACCTTC. Amino acids: CASSSLNMGFRGYTF.

The rearrangement uses TRBV5-5 and TRBJ1-2; D might be TRBD1 (5 bases). The CDR3 covers 14 residues. CDR1 and CDR2 (germline): SGHKS, YYEKEE (reference sequence). Deletions cut 0 bases from V and 6 bases from J, with 12 bases between. CDR3 bases: TGTGCCAGCAGCTTGGCGGTGGGGGGGAATGGCTACACCTTC. As protein: CASSLAVGGNGYTF.

A note on this clonotype: A much larger clone lies one base from this, so it may be a read error. The gene calls are TRBV11-2 and TRBJ2-3, with TRBD1 identical over 9 bases. The CDR3 has 17 residues. V was pared by 5 bases and J by 3 bases, with 12 bases of the junction left unmatched. Germline V CDR1 and CDR2: SGHAT, FQNNGV. The CDR3 DNA sequence: TGTGCCAGCAGCAAAACGCCAGACAGGGGGGTAACAGATACGCAGTATTTT. Its translation: CASSKTPDRGVTDTQYF.

The chain couples TRBV7-9 to TRBJ2-7; TRBD1 agrees at 8 bases. Germline assignment: CDR1 SEHNR and CDR2 FQNEAQ (reference sequence). V gave up 5 bases and J gave up 3 bases; unmatched junction bases: 9. This CDR3 is built from 15 residues. This CDR3 is CASSQTGVPFYEQYF. CDR3 sequence (DNA): TGTGCCAGCAGCCAGACAGGGGTACCCTTCTACGAGCAGTACTTC.

This clonotype was seen at least ten times. V gene TRBV7-3 combines with J gene TRBJ2-1; tentatively, D is TRBD2 (6 bases). V shed 2 bases and J shed 7 bases, with 15 bases lying between them. CDR3 length: 15 amino acids. The V gene's germline CDR1 is SGHTA and CDR2 FQGTGA. CDR3 protein: CASSLFPGEWNEQFF. CDR3 nucleotides: TGTGCCAGCAGCTTATTCCCGGGAGAGTGGAATGAGCAGTTCTTC.

This clonotype was detected ten times or more. The gene calls are TRBV7-6 and TRBJ2-5; D could derive from TRBD1 or TRBD2 (6 bases each). Deletions cut 3 bases from V and 5 bases from J, with 16 bases between. The CDR3 has 15 residues. CDR1 is SGHVS, CDR2 FNYEAQ, per germline. The CDR3 nucleotides are TGTGCCAGCAGCTTGGGGGGCGCTGACGGGGAGACCCAGTACTTC. This codes for CASSLGGADGETQYF.

This clonotype was seen only a few times. This may stem from a read error, because a much larger clone lies one nucleotide away. This chain links TRBV9 with TRBJ2-5; D gene unclear. Trimming shortened V by 5 bases and J by 4 bases, and 15 bases separated the two germline ends. The CDR3 length is 14 residues. Germline V CDR1 and CDR2: SGDLS, YYNGEE. CDR3 amino acids: CASSLTRSGETQYF. In nucleotides, the CDR3 is TGTGCCAGCAGTTTAACTCGTAGTGGAGAGACCCAGTACTTC.

The V gene is TRBV11-3, the J gene TRBJ2-1; maybe TRBD2 (6 bases). V was clipped by 5 bases and J by 10 bases, with 18 bases between them. Germline CDR1 SGHNT, CDR2 YENEEA. The CDR3 runs to 14 residues. The CDR3 sequence is CASSRGTYLGEQFF. DNA of the CDR3: TGTGCCAGCAGCCGAGGGACTTACCTCGGGGAGCAGTTCTTC.

At least ten counts were recorded for this clonotype. The chain has TRBV11-2 and TRBJ2-1; 12 bases line up with TRBD2. From germline, CDR1 is SGHAT and CDR2 FQNNGV. V lost 4 bases to trimming and J lost 9 bases; unmatched junction nucleotides: 10. The CDR3 is 16 residues long. CDR3 loop: CASSSRRLAGVFEQFF. The CDR3 DNA sequence: TGTGCCAGCAGCTCACGGAGACTAGCGGGAGTATTTGAGCAGTTCTTC.

This clonotype was observed many times. The V and J genes are TRBV7-2 and TRBJ2-1, with 12 bases fitting TRBD2. CDR3 length equals 15 residues. The junction had 6 bases not matched to a gene; V was cut back by 3 bases and J by 9 bases. The germline CDR1 and CDR2 sequences are SGHTA and FQGNSA. The CDR3 DNA sequence: TGTGCCAGCAGCTTCCCGACTAGCGGGAGTTTTGAGCAGTTCTTC. Translated: CASSFPTSGSFEQFF. Supplemented by reference TRBV7-2 and TRBJ2-1, the full variable domain reads GAGVSQSPSNKVTEKGKDVELRCDPISGHTALYWYRQSLGQGLEFLIYFQGNSAPDKSGLPSDRFSAERTGGSVSTLTIQRTQQEDSAVYLCASSFPTSGSFEQFFGPGTRLTVL.